The rows below give T cell receptor beta chains drawn from one sample of a study of neoadjuvant anti-PD-1 for oral cavity cancer. Measured with immunoSEQ multiplex PCR; TCRdb has only the in-frame clones, and not every one. The sample carries fewer than 20,000 clones, approximately 60% recorded once. The sequences come from PBMCs, collected before nivolumab (anti-PD-1) treatment. These receptors all stem from a person aged 35 to 85 with oral cavity squamous cell carcinoma. Both conserved end residues are part of each CDR3. D genes are given only for firm matches. Clone size, where shown, is once, few, many, or a class for clones that have expanded.

D gene: .
V gene: TRBV18
clone size: few
J gene: TRBJ2-2
CDR3 DNA: TGTGCCAGCTCACCAGACACCGGGGAGCTGTTTTTT
CDR3 protein: CASSPDTGELFF

D gene: TRBD1
V gene: TRBV10-3
clone size: .
J gene: TRBJ2-2
CDR3 DNA: TGTGCCATCAGTGACGATCCACAGGGGTCCGGGGAGCTGTTTTTT
CDR3 protein: CAISDDPQGSGELFF

D gene: .
V gene: TRBV27
clone size: .
J gene: TRBJ2-7
CDR3 DNA: TGTGCCAGCAGTTTACTCCCCGGGGCGCAGCAGTACTTC
CDR3 protein: CASSLLPGAQQYF

D gene: .
V gene: TRBV4-1
clone size: .
J gene: TRBJ2-5
CDR3 DNA: TGCGCCAGCAGCCAAAGCCCCGCCGGGCTCCAAGAGACCCAGTACTTC
CDR3 protein: CASSQSPAGLQETQYF

D gene: .
V gene: TRBV6-1
clone size: .
J gene: TRBJ2-5
CDR3 DNA: TGTGCCAGCCTTTCTGTGGGTACCTTCTCGGAGACCCAGTACTTC
CDR3 protein: CASLSVGTFSETQYF

D gene: .
V gene: TRBV9
clone size: .
J gene: TRBJ1-1
CDR3 DNA: TGTGCCAGCAGCCCGTGGGGAACCTGGAACACTGAAGCTTTCTTT
CDR3 protein: CASSPWGTWNTEAFF

D gene: .
V gene: TRBV27
clone size: once
J gene: TRBJ2-7
CDR3 DNA: TGTGCCAGCAGTCCCTCCCCAAGGGGTGGATACGAGCAGTACTTC
CDR3 protein: CASSPSPRGGYEQYF

D gene: TRBD2
V gene: TRBV6-1
clone size: .
J gene: TRBJ2-2
CDR3 DNA: TGTGCCAGCATTCGGACTAGCAGGAACACCGGGGAGCTGTTTTTT
CDR3 protein: CASIRTSRNTGELFF

D gene: .
V gene: TRBV6-5
clone size: .
J gene: TRBJ1-1
CDR3 DNA: TGTGCCAGCAGTTACGACGAGGGGACTGAAGCTTTCTTT
CDR3 protein: CASSYDEGTEAFF

D gene: TRBD2
V gene: TRBV7-3
clone size: .
J gene: TRBJ2-1
CDR3 DNA: TGTGCCAGCAGCCGCTCGACTAGCGGGAGGGGATACAATGAGCAGTTCTTC
CDR3 protein: CASSRSTSGRGYNEQFF

D gene: .
V gene: TRBV11-2
clone size: once
J gene: TRBJ2-4
CDR3 DNA: TGTGCCAGCAGCTTATCCAGGATTGGGGCTCTAGCCAAAAACATTCAGTACTTC
CDR3 protein: CASSLSRIGALAKNIQYF

D gene: TRBD2
V gene: TRBV10-1
clone size: few
J gene: TRBJ2-7
CDR3 DNA: TGCGCCAGCAGTGATACGACTAGCGGTCCGGACGAGCAGTACTTC
CDR3 protein: CASSDTTSGPDEQYF

D gene: .
V gene: TRBV6-5
clone size: .
J gene: TRBJ2-7
CDR3 DNA: TGTGCCAGCAGTAAGACTAGGTCCTACGAGCAGTACTTC
CDR3 protein: CASSKTRSYEQYF

D gene: .
V gene: TRBV6-1
clone size: .
J gene: TRBJ2-1
CDR3 DNA: TGTGCCAGCAGTGCCTCCGGGACATTTAATGAGCAGTTCTTC
CDR3 protein: CASSASGTFNEQFF

D gene: TRBD1
V gene: TRBV5-1
clone size: .
J gene: TRBJ2-3
CDR3 DNA: TGCGCCAGCAGCTCCGGGACAGGGGGCACAGATACGCAGTATTTT
CDR3 protein: CASSSGTGGTDTQYF

D gene: .
V gene: TRBV6-1
clone size: .
J gene: TRBJ1-1
CDR3 DNA: TGTGCCAGCAGTCGGGGAGATACCATGAACACTGAAGCTTTCTTT
CDR3 protein: CASSRGDTMNTEAFF

D gene: TRBD1
V gene: TRBV2
clone size: few
J gene: TRBJ2-2
CDR3 DNA: TGTGCCAGCAGACCACAGGGGACCGGGGAGCTGTTTTTT
CDR3 protein: CASRPQGTGELFF

D gene: .
V gene: TRBV29-1
clone size: .
J gene: TRBJ2-3
CDR3 DNA: TGCAGCGTACCGGGACAATACACAGATACGCAGTATTTT
CDR3 protein: CSVPGQYTDTQYF

D gene: .
V gene: TRBV5-1
clone size: few
J gene: TRBJ2-6
CDR3 DNA: TGCGCCAGCAGCGACGACGGGGGAAGCGGGGCCAACGTCCTGACTTTC
CDR3 protein: CASSDDGGSGANVLTF

D gene: .
V gene: TRBV4-2
clone size: once
J gene: TRBJ2-2
CDR3 DNA: TGTGCCAGCAGCCCAATAGCGGAGACTAACACCGGGGAGCTGTTTTTT
CDR3 protein: CASSPIAETNTGELFF